The sample holds many counts of the clone carrying this T cell receptor beta chain. TCRdb re-derived calls from the 5' RACE reads in MiXCR, one entry per CDR3 protein. This sample has about 32,000 distinct CDR3 sequences, with over 9.5% found just once. These data come from a study of T cells after yellow fever vaccination. V lost 2 bases to trimming and J lost 6 bases; unmatched junction nucleotides: 3. This CDR3 region has 13 residues. CDR1 SGHRS and CDR2 YFSETQ come from the germline V gene. This receptor was taken from a man in his late teens or twenties who received the YFV17D yellow fever vaccine. The sample was PBMCs, either bulk or a sorted T-cell subset (CD4+, CD8+, memory, or dextramer-sorted; not recorded which), taken less than 18 days after the first yellow fever vaccination. V and J are TRBV5-1 and TRBJ1-2; TRBD1 matches 8 bases. CDR3 residues: CASSFPGGDGYTF. The CDR3 DNA reads TGCGCCAGCAGCTTTCCAGGGGGCGATGGCTACACCTTC.